Detailed here is one T cell receptor beta chain. CDR1 and CDR2 from the germline V gene are SGHNT and YYREEE (reference sequence). Trimming pared 4 bases from V and 1 base from J, leaving 14 bases between. This CDR3 is 15 amino acids long. As originally analysed: Amplifying reference gene primers gave estimates of nucleated cell counts. TCRdb's copy holds only in-frame clones and misses some; the assay was immunoSEQ multiplex PCR. D and trimming were read from the DNA, whereas the V and J calls and clone size are those reported in that table. The sample shows 250,000 to 300,000 clones, 60% to 75% of them seen only once. The data belong to a study of blood T cell repertoires in COVID-19. Study information: Researchers got acute and convalescent COVID-19 samples from the United States, Italy and Spain. T cells, B-cell-depleted T cells, or PBMCs provided the cDNA or gDNA that served as material.

Material for sequencing was peripheral blood. This clonotype was sampled from a woman of 80 years or more with acute or convalescent COVID-19. The chain has TRBV5-4 and TRBJ2-5, with D hard to call. CDR3 nucleotide sequence: TGTGCCAGCAGCAGAAGGTGGGCTCCCCAAGAGACCCAGTACTTC. It translates to CASSRRWAPQETQYF.